The present T cell receptor beta chain was sequenced within a study of Ad26.COV2.S vaccination and SARS-CoV-2 variants. This clone was seen a handful of times. Documented treatment: roughly 20 received Ad26.COV2.S at low or high dose, single or two shots; several received placebo; per-sample allocation not given. All samples were drawn on day 63, counting from the first vaccine or placebo injection. Within Boston, the person who donated was an adult of 18-55 years. Generated by immunoSEQ multiplex PCR, the TCRdb table keeps only in-frame clones and is missing some. Of approximately 300,000 clones listed, 86% are singletons. Germline CDR1 is SGDLS and CDR2 is YYNGEE. This CDR3 spans 16 amino acids. V was trimmed by 1 base and J by 6 bases, leaving 14 bases between them.

The V and J genes are TRBV9 and TRBJ1-6; no clear D. Sequencing used peripheral blood, obtained in a trial of Ad26.COV2.S vaccine versus placebo. The source of this sequence is a person between 18 and 59 years old who received the Ad26.COV2.S COVID-19 vaccine or a placebo. In nucleotides, the CDR3 is TGTGCCAGCAGCGTAAGGAGAGAGCCTCTTAATTCACCCCTCCACTTT. Residues: CASSVRREPLNSPLHF.